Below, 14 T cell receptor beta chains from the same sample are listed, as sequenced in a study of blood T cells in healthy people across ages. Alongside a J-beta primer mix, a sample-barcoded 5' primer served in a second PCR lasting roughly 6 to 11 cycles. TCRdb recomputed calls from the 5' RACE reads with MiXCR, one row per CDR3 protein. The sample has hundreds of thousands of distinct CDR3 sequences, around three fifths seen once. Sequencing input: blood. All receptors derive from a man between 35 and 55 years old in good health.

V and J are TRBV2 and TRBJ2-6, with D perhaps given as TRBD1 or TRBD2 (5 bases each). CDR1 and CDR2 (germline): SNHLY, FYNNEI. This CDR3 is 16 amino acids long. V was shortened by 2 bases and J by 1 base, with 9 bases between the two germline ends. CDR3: CASSEMRGSGANVLTF. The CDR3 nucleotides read TGTGCCAGCAGTGAAATGAGGGGTTCTGGGGCCAACGTCCTGACTTTC.

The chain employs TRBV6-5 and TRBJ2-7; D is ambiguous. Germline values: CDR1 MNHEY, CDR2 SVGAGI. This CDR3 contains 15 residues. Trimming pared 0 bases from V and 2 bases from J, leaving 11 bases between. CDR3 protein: CASSYSVAGTYEQYF. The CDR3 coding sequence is TGTGCCAGCAGTTACTCAGTTGCAGGTACCTACGAGCAGTACTTC.

CDR3 nucleotides: TGTGCCAGCAGCCCCGTCGGGGGGGCACGAGAGACCCAGTACTTC. Its translation: CASSPVGGARETQYF. The chain couples TRBV7-2 to TRBJ2-5; TRBD2 agrees at 8 bases. The V and J ends lost 5 bases and 4 bases, in that order; junction bases with no gene match: 9. The CDR3 loop spans 15 amino acids. Germline assignment: CDR1 SGHTA and CDR2 FQGNSA.

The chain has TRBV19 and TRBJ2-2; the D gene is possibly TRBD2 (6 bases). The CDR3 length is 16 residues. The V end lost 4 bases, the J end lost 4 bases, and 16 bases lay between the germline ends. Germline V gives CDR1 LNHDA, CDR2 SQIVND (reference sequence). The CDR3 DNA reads TGTGCCAGTAGTAGGCTGCTCGGGGGAAGCACCGGGGAGCTGTTTTTT. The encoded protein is CASSRLLGGSTGELFF.

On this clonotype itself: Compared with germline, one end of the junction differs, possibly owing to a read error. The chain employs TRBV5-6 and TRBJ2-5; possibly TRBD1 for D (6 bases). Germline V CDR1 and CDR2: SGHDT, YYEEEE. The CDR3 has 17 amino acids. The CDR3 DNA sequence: TGTGCCTGCAGCTTGGGGTTCTGGGGGACAATTCCGGAGACCCAGTACTTC. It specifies CACSLGFWGTIPETQYF.

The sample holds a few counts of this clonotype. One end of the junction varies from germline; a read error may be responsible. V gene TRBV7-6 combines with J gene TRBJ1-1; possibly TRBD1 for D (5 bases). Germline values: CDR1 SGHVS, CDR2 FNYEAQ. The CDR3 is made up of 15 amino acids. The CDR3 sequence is CASSLGAGQNTEAFF. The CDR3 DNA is TGTGCCAGTAGCTTAGGTGCAGGGCAGAACACTGAAGCTTTCTTT.

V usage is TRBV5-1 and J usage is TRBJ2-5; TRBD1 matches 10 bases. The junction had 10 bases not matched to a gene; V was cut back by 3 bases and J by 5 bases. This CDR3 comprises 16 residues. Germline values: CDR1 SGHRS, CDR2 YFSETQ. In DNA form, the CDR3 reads TGCGCCAGCAGCTCCCAAGCGACAGGGGGCGGGGAGACCCAGTACTTC. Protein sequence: CASSSQATGGGETQYF.

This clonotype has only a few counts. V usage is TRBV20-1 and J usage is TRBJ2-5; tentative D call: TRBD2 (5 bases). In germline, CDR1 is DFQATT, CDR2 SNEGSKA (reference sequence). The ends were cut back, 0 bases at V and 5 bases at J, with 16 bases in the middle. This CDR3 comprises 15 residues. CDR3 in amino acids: CSARDGRSGPETQYF. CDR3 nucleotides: TGCAGTGCTAGAGATGGCCGCAGCGGCCCCGAGACCCAGTACTTC.

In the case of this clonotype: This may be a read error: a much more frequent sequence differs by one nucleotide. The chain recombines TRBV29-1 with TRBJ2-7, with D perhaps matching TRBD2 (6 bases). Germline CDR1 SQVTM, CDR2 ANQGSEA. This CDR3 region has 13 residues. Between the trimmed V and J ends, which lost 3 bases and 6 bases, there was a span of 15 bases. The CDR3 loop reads CSVDGGSSFEQYF. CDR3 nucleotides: TGCAGCGTTGACGGGGGATCCTCTTTCGAGCAGTACTTC.

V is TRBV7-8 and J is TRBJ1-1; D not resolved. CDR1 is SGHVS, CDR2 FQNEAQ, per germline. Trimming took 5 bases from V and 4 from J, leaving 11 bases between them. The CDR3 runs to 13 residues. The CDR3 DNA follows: TGTGCCAGCAGCCTTGAATGGGGCACTGAAGCTTTCTTT. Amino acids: CASSLEWGTEAFF.

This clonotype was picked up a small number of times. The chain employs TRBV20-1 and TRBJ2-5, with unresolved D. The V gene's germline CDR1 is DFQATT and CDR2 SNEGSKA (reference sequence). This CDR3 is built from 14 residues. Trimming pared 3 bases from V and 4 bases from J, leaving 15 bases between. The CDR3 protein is CSASPSGVGETQYF. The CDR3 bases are TGCAGTGCTAGTCCGTCGGGTGTAGGAGAGACCCAGTACTTC.

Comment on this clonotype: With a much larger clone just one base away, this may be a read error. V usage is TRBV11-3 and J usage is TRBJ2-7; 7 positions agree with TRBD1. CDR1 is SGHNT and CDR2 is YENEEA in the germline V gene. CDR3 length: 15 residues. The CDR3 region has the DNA TGTGCCAGCAGCTTACCTCGACAGGGAATCTACGGGCAGTACTTC. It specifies CASSLPRQGIYGQYF.

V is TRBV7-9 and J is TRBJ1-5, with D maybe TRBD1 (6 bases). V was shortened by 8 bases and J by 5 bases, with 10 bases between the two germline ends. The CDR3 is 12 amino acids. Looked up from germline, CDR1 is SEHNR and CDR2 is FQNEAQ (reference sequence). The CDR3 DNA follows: TGTGCCAGCGGGGACATGGATCAGCCCCAGCATTTT. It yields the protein CASGDMDQPQHF.

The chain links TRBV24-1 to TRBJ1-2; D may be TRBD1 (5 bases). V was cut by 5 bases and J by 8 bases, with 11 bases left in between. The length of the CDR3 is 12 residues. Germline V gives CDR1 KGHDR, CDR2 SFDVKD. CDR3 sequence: CATSGGTRGYTF. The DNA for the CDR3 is TGTGCCACCAGTGGAGGGACGAGAGGCTACACCTTC.